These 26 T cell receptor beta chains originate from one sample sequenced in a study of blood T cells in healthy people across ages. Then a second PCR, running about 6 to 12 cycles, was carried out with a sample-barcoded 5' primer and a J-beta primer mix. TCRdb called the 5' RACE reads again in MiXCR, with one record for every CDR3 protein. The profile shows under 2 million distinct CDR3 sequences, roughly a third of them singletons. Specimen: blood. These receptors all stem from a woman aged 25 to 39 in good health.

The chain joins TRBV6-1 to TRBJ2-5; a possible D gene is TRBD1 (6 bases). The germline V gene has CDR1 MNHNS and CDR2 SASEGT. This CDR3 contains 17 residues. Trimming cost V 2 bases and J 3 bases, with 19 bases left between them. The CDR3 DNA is TGTGCCAGCAGTGAACAAGGGTGGGCAGGGGAAAAAGAGACCCAGTACTTC. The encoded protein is CASSEQGWAGEKETQYF.

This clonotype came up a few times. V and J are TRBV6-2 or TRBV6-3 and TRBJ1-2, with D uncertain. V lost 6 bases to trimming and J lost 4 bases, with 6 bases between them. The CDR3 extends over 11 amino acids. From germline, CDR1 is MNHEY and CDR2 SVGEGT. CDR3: CASSRSYGYTF. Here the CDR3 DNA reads TGTGCCAGCAGCCGTTCCTATGGCTACACCTTC.

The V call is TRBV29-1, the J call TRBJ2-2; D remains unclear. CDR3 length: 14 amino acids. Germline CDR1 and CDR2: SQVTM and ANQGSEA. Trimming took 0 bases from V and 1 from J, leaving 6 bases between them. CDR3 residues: CSVEDWGNTGELFF. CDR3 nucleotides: TGCAGCGTTGAAGATTGGGGGAACACCGGGGAGCTGTTTTTT.

CDR3 region: CASRPGQGVEQFF. DNA for the CDR3: TGCGCCAGCAGACCCGGACAAGGGGTCGAGCAGTTCTTC. The J gene is TRBJ2-1, the V gene TRBV5-1; D is possibly TRBD1 (5 bases). V was trimmed by 5 bases and J by 10 bases, leaving 16 bases between them. Germline V CDR1 and CDR2: SGHRS, YFSETQ. CDR3 length: 13 amino acids.

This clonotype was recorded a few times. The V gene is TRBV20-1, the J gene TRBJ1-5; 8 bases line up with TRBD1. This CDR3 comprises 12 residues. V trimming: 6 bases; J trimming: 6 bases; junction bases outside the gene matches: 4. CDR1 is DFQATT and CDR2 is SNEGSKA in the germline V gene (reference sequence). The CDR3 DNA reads TGCAGTGCGAGACAGGGGCCTCAGCCCCAGCATTTT. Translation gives CSARQGPQPQHF.

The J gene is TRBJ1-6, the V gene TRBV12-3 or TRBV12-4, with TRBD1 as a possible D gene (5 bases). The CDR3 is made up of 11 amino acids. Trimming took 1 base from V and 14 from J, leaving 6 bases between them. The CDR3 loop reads CASSLGGSLHF. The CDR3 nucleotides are TGTGCCAGCAGTTTAGGGGGGTCCCTCCACTTT.

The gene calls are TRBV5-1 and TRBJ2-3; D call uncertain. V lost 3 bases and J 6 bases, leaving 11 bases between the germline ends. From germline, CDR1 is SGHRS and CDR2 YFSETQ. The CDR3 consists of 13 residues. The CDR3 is CASSWWLGDTQYF. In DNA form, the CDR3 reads TGCGCCAGCAGCTGGTGGTTAGGGGATACGCAGTATTTT.

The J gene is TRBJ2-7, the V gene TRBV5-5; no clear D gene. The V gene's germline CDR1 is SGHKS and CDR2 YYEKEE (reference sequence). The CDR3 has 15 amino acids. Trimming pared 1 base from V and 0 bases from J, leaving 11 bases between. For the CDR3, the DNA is TGTGCCAGCAGCTTGTCAGGCCAGTTCTCCTACGAGCAGTACTTC. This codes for CASSLSGQFSYEQYF. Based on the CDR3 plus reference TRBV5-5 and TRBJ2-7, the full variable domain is DAGVTQSPTHLIKTRGQQVTLRCSPISGHKSVSWYQQVLGQGPQFIFQYYEKEERGRGNFPDRFSARQFPNYSSELNVNALLLGDSALYLCASSLSGQFSYEQYFGPGTRLTVT.

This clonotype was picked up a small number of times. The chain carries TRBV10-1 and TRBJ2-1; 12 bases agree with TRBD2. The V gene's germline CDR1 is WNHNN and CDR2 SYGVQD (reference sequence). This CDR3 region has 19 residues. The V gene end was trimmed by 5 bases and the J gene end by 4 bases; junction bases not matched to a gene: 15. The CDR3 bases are TGCGCCAGCAGTACCGGGACTAGCGGGTCCCGGGGGGCGTACAATGAGCAGTTCTTC. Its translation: CASSTGTSGSRGAYNEQFF.

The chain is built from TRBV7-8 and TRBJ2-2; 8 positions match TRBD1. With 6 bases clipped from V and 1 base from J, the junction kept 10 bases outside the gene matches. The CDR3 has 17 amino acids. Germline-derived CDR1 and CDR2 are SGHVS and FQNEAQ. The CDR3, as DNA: TGTGCCAGCAGTTATAGAGGGGACAGGCAGAACACCGGGGAGCTGTTTTTT. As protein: CASSYRGDRQNTGELFF.

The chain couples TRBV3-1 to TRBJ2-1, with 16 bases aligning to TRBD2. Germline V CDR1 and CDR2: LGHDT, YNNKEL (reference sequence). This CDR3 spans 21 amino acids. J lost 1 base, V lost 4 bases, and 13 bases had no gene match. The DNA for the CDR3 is TGTGCCAGCAGCCCTCCGGGACTAGCGGGGGGGCTGGGATCTTCCTACAATGAGCAGTTCTTC. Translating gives CASSPPGLAGGLGSSYNEQFF.

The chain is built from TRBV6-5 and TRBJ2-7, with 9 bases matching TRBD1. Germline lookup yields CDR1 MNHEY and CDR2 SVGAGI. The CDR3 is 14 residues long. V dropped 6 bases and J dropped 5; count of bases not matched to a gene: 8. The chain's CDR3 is CASSRAGQGHEQYF. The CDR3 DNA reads TGTGCCAGCAGCCGCGCCGGACAGGGGCACGAGCAGTACTTC.

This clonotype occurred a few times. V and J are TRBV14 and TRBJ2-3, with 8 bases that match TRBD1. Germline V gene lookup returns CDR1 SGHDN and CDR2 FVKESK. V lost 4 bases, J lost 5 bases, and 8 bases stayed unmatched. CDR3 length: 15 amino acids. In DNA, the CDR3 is TGTGCCAGCAGCCGCAAGGACAGGGATATAGATACGCAGTATTTT. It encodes CASSRKDRDIDTQYF.

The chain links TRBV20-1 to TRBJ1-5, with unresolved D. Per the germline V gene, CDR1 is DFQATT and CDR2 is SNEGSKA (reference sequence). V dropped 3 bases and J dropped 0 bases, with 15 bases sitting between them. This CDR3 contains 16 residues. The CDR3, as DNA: TGCAGTGCTAGTGCGGCCTCCAGCTATAGCAATCAGCCCCAGCATTTT. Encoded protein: CSASAASSYSNQPQHF.

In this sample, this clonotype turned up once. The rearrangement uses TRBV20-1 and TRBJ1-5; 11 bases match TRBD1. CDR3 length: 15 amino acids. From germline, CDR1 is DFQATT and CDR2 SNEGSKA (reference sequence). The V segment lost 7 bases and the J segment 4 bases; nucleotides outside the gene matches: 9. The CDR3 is CSVPGQGVENQPQHF. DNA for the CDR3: TGCAGTGTCCCGGGACAGGGGGTTGAAAATCAGCCCCAGCATTTT.

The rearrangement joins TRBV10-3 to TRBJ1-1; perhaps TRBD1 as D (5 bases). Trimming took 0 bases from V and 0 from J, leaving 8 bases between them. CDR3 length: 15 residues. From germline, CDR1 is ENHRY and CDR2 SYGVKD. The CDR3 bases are TGTGCCATCAGTGAGTCAGGGGTGGTGAACACTGAAGCTTTCTTT. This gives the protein CAISESGVVNTEAFF.

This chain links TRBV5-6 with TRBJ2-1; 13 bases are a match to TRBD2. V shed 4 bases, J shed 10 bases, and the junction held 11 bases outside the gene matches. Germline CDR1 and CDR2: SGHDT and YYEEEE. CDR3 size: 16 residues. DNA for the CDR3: TGTGCCAGCAGCGGGCCCGGGACTAGCGGGGCTCACGAGCAGTTCTTC. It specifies CASSGPGTSGAHEQFF.

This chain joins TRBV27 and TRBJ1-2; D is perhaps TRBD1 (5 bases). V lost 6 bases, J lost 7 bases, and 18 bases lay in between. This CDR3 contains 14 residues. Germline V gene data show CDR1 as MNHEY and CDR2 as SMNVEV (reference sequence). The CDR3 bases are TGTGCCAGCAGCCTCGCCAGGGCATTCGGTGGCTACACCTTC. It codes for CASSLARAFGGYTF.

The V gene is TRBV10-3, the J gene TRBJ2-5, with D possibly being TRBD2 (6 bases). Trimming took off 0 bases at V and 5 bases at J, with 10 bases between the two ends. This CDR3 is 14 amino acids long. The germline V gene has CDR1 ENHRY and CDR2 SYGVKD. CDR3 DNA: TGTGCCATCAGTGAGTCAGGACTATCGGAGACCCAGTACTTC. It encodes CAISESGLSETQYF.

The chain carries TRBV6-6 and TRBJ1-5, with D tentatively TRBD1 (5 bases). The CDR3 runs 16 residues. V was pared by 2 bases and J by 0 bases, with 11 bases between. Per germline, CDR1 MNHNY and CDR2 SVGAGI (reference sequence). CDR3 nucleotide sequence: TGTGCCAGCAGTTACGGGCAGGGTTCTAGCAATCAGCCCCAGCATTTT. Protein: CASSYGQGSSNQPQHF.

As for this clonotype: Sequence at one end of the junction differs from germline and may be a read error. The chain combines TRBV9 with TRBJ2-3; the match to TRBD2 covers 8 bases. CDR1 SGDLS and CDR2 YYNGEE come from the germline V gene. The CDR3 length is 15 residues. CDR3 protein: CASSVGGGNTGTQYF. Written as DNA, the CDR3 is TGTGCCAGCAGCGTAGGCGGGGGGAACACAGGTACGCAGTATTTT.

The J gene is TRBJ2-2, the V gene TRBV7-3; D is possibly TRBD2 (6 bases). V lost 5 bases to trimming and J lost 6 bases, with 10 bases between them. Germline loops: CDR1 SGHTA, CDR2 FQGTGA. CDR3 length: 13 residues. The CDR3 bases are TGTGCCAGCAGCCAGCCGGGAGCCGGGGAGCTGTTTTTT. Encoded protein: CASSQPGAGELFF.

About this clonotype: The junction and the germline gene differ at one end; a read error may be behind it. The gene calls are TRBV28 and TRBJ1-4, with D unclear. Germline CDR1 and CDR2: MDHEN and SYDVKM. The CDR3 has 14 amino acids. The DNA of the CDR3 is TGTGCCAGCAGCTTATGGGGTCTGGGTGAAAAACTGTTTTTT. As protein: CASSLWGLGEKLFF.

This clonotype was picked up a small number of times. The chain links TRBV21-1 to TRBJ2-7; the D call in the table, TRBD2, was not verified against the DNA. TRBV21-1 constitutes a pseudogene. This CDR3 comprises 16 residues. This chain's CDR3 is CASSRYRTSGRHEQYF. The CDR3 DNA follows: TGTGCCAGCAGCCGCTACCGGACTAGCGGGAGACACGAGCAGTACTTC.

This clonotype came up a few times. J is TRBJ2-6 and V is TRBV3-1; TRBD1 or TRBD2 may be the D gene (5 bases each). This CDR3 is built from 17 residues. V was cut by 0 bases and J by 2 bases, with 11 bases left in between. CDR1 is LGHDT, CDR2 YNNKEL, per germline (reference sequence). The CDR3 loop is CASSQDHQGPGANVLTF. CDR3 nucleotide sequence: TGTGCCAGCAGCCAAGACCACCAGGGACCTGGGGCCAACGTCCTGACTTTC. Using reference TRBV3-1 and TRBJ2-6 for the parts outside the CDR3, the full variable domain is DTAVSQTPKYLVTQMGNDKSIKCEQNLGHDTMYWYKQDSKKFLKIMFSYNNKELIINETVPNRFSPKSPDKAHLNLHINSLELGDSAVYFCASSQDHQGPGANVLTFGAGSRLTVL.

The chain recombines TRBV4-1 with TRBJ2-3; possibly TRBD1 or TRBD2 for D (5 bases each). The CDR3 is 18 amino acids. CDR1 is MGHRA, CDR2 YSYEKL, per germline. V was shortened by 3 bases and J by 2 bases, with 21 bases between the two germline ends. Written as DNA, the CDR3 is TGCGCCAGCAGCCAGTTGGCAGGGACCGATCGTTACACAGATACGCAGTATTTT. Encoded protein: CASSQLAGTDRYTDTQYF.